The 2 T cell receptor beta chains reported below all come from one sample, sequenced in a study of CD4 T cells in relation to SARS-CoV-2 and coronaviruses. Profiled with immunoSEQ multiplex PCR; TCRdb holds only in-frame clones, not every one. The sample contains some 40,000 clones, approximately 85% of which appear only once. Sequenced input: memory CD4+ T cells from PBMCs. These receptors all come from an adult with COVID-19.

V is TRBV6-6 and J is TRBJ1-5; D call uncertain. The V gene's germline CDR1 is MNHNY and CDR2 SVGAGI (reference sequence). The CDR3 length is 13 residues. V gave up 6 bases and J gave up 5 bases, with 11 bases separating them. CDR3 bases: TGTGCCAGCAGGACGGACTGGTATCAGCCCCAGCATTTT. Translated: CASRTDWYQPQHF.

The CDR3 reads CASSLSAASFFGEQYF. The CDR3 nucleotides read TGTGCCAGCTCACTCTCCGCCGCTAGCTTTTTTGGCGAGCAGTACTTC. The chain links TRBV18 to TRBJ2-7; D possibly corresponds to TRBD2 (5 bases). CDR1 KGHSH and CDR2 LQKENI come from the germline V gene. This CDR3 spans 16 amino acids. Between the trimmed V and J ends, which lost 4 bases and 6 bases, there was a span of 22 bases. Together with reference TRBV18 and TRBJ2-7, the CDR3 gives the full variable domain: NAGVMQNPRHLVRRRGQEARLRCSPMKGHSHVYWYRQLPEEGLKFMVYLQKENIIDESGMPKERFSAEFPKEGPSILRIQQVVRGDSAAYFCASSLSAASFFGEQYFGPGTRLTVT.